The clone carrying this T cell receptor (beta chain) has only a few counts. Its antigen is unknown. This record comes from a study of T cells after yellow fever vaccination. Findings and limits, study-wide: Abundant clonotypes from the bulk population could contaminate FACS-sorted repertoires. The CD4 and CD8 compartments had a small share of their clonotypes in common.

Trimming left V 5 bases short and J 1 base short, with 11 bases between. The CDR3 contains 14 residues. TCRdb independently ran MiXCR on the 5' RACE reads; one entry per CDR3 protein. Among fewer than 100,000 distinct CDR3 sequences listed, around 5.5% were seen once. Specimen: CD8+ T cells sorted from PBMCs, collected 10 days after the yellow fever booster vaccination. This rearrangement joins TRBV12-3 or TRBV12-4 to TRBJ2-5; D unclear. The TCR was taken from a man younger than 30 who received the YFV17D yellow fever vaccine. In nucleotides, the CDR3 is TGTGCCAGCAGTCCCGCAGCCTTCCAAGAGACCCAGTACTTC. Translating gives CASSPAAFQETQYF.